This T cell receptor beta chain is from a study of shared clonotypes between healthy human individuals. Profiled with immunoSEQ multiplex PCR; TCRdb holds only in-frame clones, not every one. Of about 1 million clones detected, about 80% appear once; the ten largest clones hold 1.4%. Germline V gene lookup returns CDR1 MDHEN and CDR2 SYDVKM. V lost 5 bases and J 14 bases, leaving 22 bases between the germline ends. The CDR3 is 15 amino acids. The sequencing input was memory CD4+ T cells sorted from blood. As to subset: CD45RA-negative fraction. The genes are TRBV28 and TRBJ1-6, with TRBD1 as a possible D gene (5 bases). The source of this sequence is a man between 18 and 29 years old in good health. The CDR3 nucleotides read TGTGCCAGCAGTCAACCGGGACCGAGCAAGAGTTCCCTCCACTTT. Its protein product is CASSQPGPSKSSLHF.